This is a list of T cell receptor beta chains from one sample in a study of T-cell reconstitution after alpha-beta-depleted transplantation in children. TCRdb used MiXCR to reprocess the PCR reads, holding one entry per CDR3 protein. The repertoire holds almost 600,000 distinct CDR3 sequences, with roughly a quarter as singletons. The sequences come from PBMCs, collected before TCRalphabeta/CD19-depleted stem cell transplant. All receptors come from a boy younger than two with Wiskott-Aldrich syndrome, due to receive a stem cell transplant. Each CDR3 is given with its conserved first and last residue. A D gene is named only where the DNA matches it firmly. Expanded clones get a size class; other rows say once, few or many, or leave the size out.

d_call: -
j_call: TRBJ1-3
v_call: TRBV6-1
clone_size: -
cdr3_nt: TGTGCCAGCAGTGGAACATCAAACTCTGGAAACACCATATATTTT
cdr3_aa: CASSGTSNSGNTIYF

d_call: -
j_call: TRBJ2-3
v_call: TRBV7-9
clone_size: -
cdr3_nt: TGTGCCAGCAGCGACGCACTCACAGATACGCAGTATTTT
cdr3_aa: CASSDALTDTQYF

d_call: TRBD2
j_call: TRBJ2-5
v_call: TRBV11-2
clone_size: few
cdr3_nt: TGTGCCAGCAGCTTAGTAGCGGGACACCCCGACCAAGAGACCCAGTACTTC
cdr3_aa: CASSLVAGHPDQETQYF

d_call: -
j_call: TRBJ2-5
v_call: TRBV27
clone_size: -
cdr3_nt: TGTGCCAGCAGGGCCCAGCTTGGAGAGACCCAGTACTTC
cdr3_aa: CASRAQLGETQYF

d_call: TRBD1
j_call: TRBJ1-4
v_call: TRBV5-1
clone_size: -
cdr3_nt: TGCGCCAGCAGCACGACAGGGCTCAATGAAAAACTGTTTTTT
cdr3_aa: CASSTTGLNEKLFF

d_call: -
j_call: TRBJ1-3
v_call: TRBV7-8
clone_size: few
cdr3_nt: TGTGCCAGCAGCTTACTCCGTGTCTCTGGAAACACCATATATTTT
cdr3_aa: CASSLLRVSGNTIYF

d_call: -
j_call: TRBJ1-3
v_call: TRBV18
clone_size: -
cdr3_nt: TGTGCCAGCTCACCGCTATTATCAGGCTCTGGAAACACCATATATTTT
cdr3_aa: CASSPLLSGSGNTIYF

d_call: -
j_call: TRBJ2-1
v_call: TRBV29-1
clone_size: -
cdr3_nt: TGCAGCGTTCCGACAATAGCGCTCAATGAGCAGTTCTTC
cdr3_aa: CSVPTIALNEQFF

d_call: -
j_call: TRBJ1-5
v_call: TRBV4-2
clone_size: -
cdr3_nt: TGTGCCAGCAGCCAAGACACCCAGCCCCAGCATTTT
cdr3_aa: CASSQDTQPQHF

d_call: -
j_call: TRBJ1-5
v_call: TRBV20-1
clone_size: few
cdr3_nt: TGCAGTGCTAGGGAGGGGGGCAATCAGCCCCAGCATTTT
cdr3_aa: CSAREGGNQPQHF

d_call: TRBD1
j_call: TRBJ1-1
v_call: TRBV5-1
clone_size: -
cdr3_nt: TGCGCCAGCAGCTTGGGAGGGGGCCGGTACGTGAACACTGAAGCTTTCTTT
cdr3_aa: CASSLGGGRYVNTEAFF

d_call: TRBD1
j_call: TRBJ2-5
v_call: TRBV28
clone_size: few
cdr3_nt: TGTGCCAGCAGGTGGGACAGACAAGAGACCCAGTACTTC
cdr3_aa: CASRWDRQETQYF

d_call: -
j_call: TRBJ1-1
v_call: TRBV5-1
clone_size: few
cdr3_nt: TGCGCCAGCAGCTTGGCTCCCGTGAGGGCCGGGAACACTGAAGCTTTCTTT
cdr3_aa: CASSLAPVRAGNTEAFF

d_call: TRBD2
j_call: TRBJ2-1
v_call: TRBV28
clone_size: -
cdr3_nt: TGTGCCAGCACCCTTACCGGGACTAGCGGGATTGAGCAGTTCTTC
cdr3_aa: CASTLTGTSGIEQFF